This T cell receptor (beta chain) was sequenced in a study of brain T cells in children with intractable seizures. Findings and limits, study-wide: Pre-surgery blood may have been undersampled, hiding some clones. Only CDR3 sequence similarity suggested viral specificity, without known HCMV serostatus.

TCRdb's copy holds only in-frame clones and misses some; the assay was immunoSEQ multiplex PCR. The sample carries approximately 110,000 clones, 90% to 95% recorded once. The sequenced cases were selected for having the highest brain T cell transcript signatures. Patients received at least one anti-epileptic drug before surgery. Trimming stripped 1 base from V and 0 bases from J, with 10 bases between. This CDR3 is 16 amino acids long. Germline V gene data show CDR1 as SGHTA and CDR2 as FQGTGA. For this clone: The target antigen is unknown.

The sequence was obtained from a boy younger than two with hemimegalencephaly and intractable seizures. This specimen consisted of peripheral blood, obtained at surgery. The chain employs TRBV7-3 and TRBJ2-1; D perhaps matches TRBD2 (5 bases). The CDR3 sequence is CASSLIPGSSYNEQFF. The DNA of the CDR3 is TGTGCCAGCAGCTTAATCCCGGGATCCTCCTACAATGAGCAGTTCTTC. Using reference TRBV7-3 and TRBJ2-1 for the parts outside the CDR3, the full variable domain is GAGVSQTPSNKVTEKGKYVELRCDPISGHTALYWYRQSLGQGPEFLIYFQGTGAADDSGLPNDRFFAVRPEGSVSTLKIQRTERGDSAVYLCASSLIPGSSYNEQFFGPGTRLTVL.